This T cell receptor beta chain was identified during a study of Tregs in tolerant kidney transplant recipients. Thawed PBMCs were FACS-sorted into unstimulated CD4+CD25+CD127- regulatory T cells, CD4+CD25- non-regulatory cells, CD4 and CD8 cells. Trimming cost V 3 bases and J 0 bases, with 6 bases left between them. This CDR3 is built from 14 residues. Germline CDR1 and CDR2: LNHDA and SQIVND (reference sequence). Regarding the study as a whole: Activated donor B cell expansion appeared to reveal the most relevant donor-specific TCRbeta repertoire.

TCRdb's table, derived via immunoSEQ multiplex PCR, lists solely in-frame clones and lacks some. This table holds approximately 93,000 clones, approximately 94% found once. A note on this clone: The antigen remains undetermined.

The input for sequencing was CD4+ T cells from blood, taken before the transplant. This clonotype was sampled from a human donor who received a combined kidney and bone marrow transplant. The chain joins TRBV19 to TRBJ1-3; D is uncertain. CDR3: CASSISSSGNTIYF. The DNA of the CDR3 is TGTGCCAGTAGTATTTCCAGCTCTGGAAACACCATATATTTT.